Each of the 26 T cell receptor beta chains below was sequenced from the same sample in a study of post-analysis software for immune sequencing data. Study-level results: Patients showed TRBV5-6, TRBV5-1 and TRBV20-1 among five TRBV segments more frequent than in controls.

These receptors' targets are unknown. Built from TCR beta cDNA, the libraries had unique molecular identifiers in them. One entry per CDR3 protein, called by TCRdb with MiXCR from the PCR reads. This repertoire shows roughly 400,000 distinct CDR3 sequences, about 39% found once; its top ten account for 7.6%. The material sequenced was blood. The receptors derive from a girl aged 2-15 years with multiple sclerosis.

V usage is TRBV28 and J usage is TRBJ1-6; D uncertain. Trimming pared 7 bases from V and 4 bases from J, leaving 11 bases between. The CDR3 spans 14 residues. Per germline, CDR1 MDHEN and CDR2 SYDVKM. The CDR3 here is CASKNGEYNSPLHF. The CDR3 DNA sequence: TGTGCCAGCAAGAACGGTGAATATAATTCACCCCTCCACTTT.

This clonotype was found a few times. This sequence joins TRBV7-9 and TRBJ2-3, with a weak D call TRBD2 (6 bases). This CDR3 has 17 residues. Germline lookup yields CDR1 SEHNR and CDR2 FQNEAQ (reference sequence). V was shortened by 5 bases and J by 1 base, with 19 bases between the two germline ends. The CDR3 DNA reads TGTGCCAGCAGCCCCTTGGAGTGGGGGGTAGGCACAGATACGCAGTATTTT. It translates to CASSPLEWGVGTDTQYF.

This chain joins TRBV29-1 and TRBJ1-2; perhaps TRBD1 as D (6 bases). V was shortened by 5 bases and J by 4 bases, with 14 bases between the two germline ends. This CDR3 comprises 13 residues. CDR1 is SQVTM and CDR2 is ANQGSEA in the germline V gene. The CDR3 sequence: CSVRTIRGYGYTF. As DNA, the CDR3 is TGCAGCGTTCGGACAATCAGGGGCTATGGCTACACCTTC.

The genes are TRBV28 and TRBJ2-1; no definite D call. From germline, CDR1 is MDHEN and CDR2 SYDVKM. CDR3 length: 14 residues. The V gene lost 8 bases and the J gene lost 10 bases, with 21 bases spanning the gap. The CDR3 loop reads CASADLISSYEQFF. The CDR3 nucleotides are TGTGCCAGCGCGGACCTAATAAGCTCCTACGAGCAGTTCTTC.

With regard to this clonotype: Just one base apart from a much larger clone, this may be a read error. Here the CDR3 reads CASSLRPGAYEQYF. The CDR3, as DNA: TGTGCCAGCAGCTTGCGGCCAGGGGCCTACGAGCAGTACTTC. J is TRBJ2-7 and V is TRBV5-5, with D tentatively TRBD1 (6 bases). The length of the CDR3 is 14 residues. The V end was cut by 1 base, the J end by 2 bases, with 10 bases between. The germline gives CDR1 SGHKS, CDR2 YYEKEE (reference sequence).

This clonotype was seen more than once but under ten times. V gene TRBV28 combines with J gene TRBJ1-4; perhaps TRBD1 as D (6 bases). The germline V gene encodes CDR1 MDHEN and CDR2 SYDVKM. The CDR3 is made up of 15 amino acids. V lost 3 bases, J lost 8 bases, and 16 bases lay in between. CDR3 DNA: TGTGCCAGCAGTTTTTACAGGGCCAGCGACGAAAAACTGTTTTTT. The encoded protein is CASSFYRASDEKLFF.

Only one count was recorded for this clonotype. The rearrangement joins TRBV20-1 to TRBJ1-4, with a tentative D call TRBD1 (6 bases). Germline V gives CDR1 DFQATT, CDR2 SNEGSKA (reference sequence). The ends were cut back, 2 bases at V and 5 bases at J, with 9 bases in the middle. The length of the CDR3 is 13 residues. The CDR3: CSARRTANEKLFF. The CDR3 DNA sequence: TGCAGTGCTAGAAGGACAGCAAATGAAAAACTGTTTTTT.

Only a few counts were recorded for this clonotype. The V call is TRBV7-9, the J call TRBJ2-6, with D perhaps assigned TRBD1 or TRBD2 (5 bases each). This CDR3 spans 17 amino acids. The germline V and J ends were trimmed by 3 bases and 0 bases, with 12 bases remaining between them. Germline-derived CDR1 and CDR2 are SEHNR and FQNEAQ (reference sequence). CDR3 nucleotides: TGTGCCAGCAGCTTGGGGACGTACCGCTCTGGGGCCAACGTCCTGACTTTC. This encodes CASSLGTYRSGANVLTF.

V is TRBV7-8 and J is TRBJ2-2, with TRBD1 matching over 10 bases. The germline V gene has CDR1 SGHVS and CDR2 FQNEAQ. The CDR3 consists of 17 residues. Germline trimming cut 2 bases from V and 10 bases from J; bases unmatched to any gene: 13. The DNA of the CDR3 is TGTGCCAGCAGCTTACCGATCGGGGGACAGGGGATGGAGGAGCTGTTTTTT. This sequence encodes CASSLPIGGQGMEELFF. The whole variable domain, filled in from reference TRBV7-8 and TRBJ2-2, reads GAGVSQSPRYKVAKRGQDVALRCDPISGHVSLFWYQQALGQGPEFLTYFQNEAQLDKSGLPSDRFFAERPEGSVSTLKIQRTQQEDSAVYLCASSLPIGGQGMEELFFGEGSRLTVL.

This clonotype was recorded a few times. The chain joins TRBV5-5 to TRBJ2-5, with 8 bases that match TRBD1. CDR3 size: 17 residues. In germline, CDR1 is SGHKS, CDR2 YYEKEE (reference sequence). Unmatched junction bases numbered 13, after V lost 3 bases and J lost 3 bases. CDR3 sequence: CASSSHRDRRKKETQYF. The CDR3 nucleotides are TGTGCCAGCAGCTCCCACCGGGACAGGAGAAAGAAAGAGACCCAGTACTTC.

This clonotype turned up a few times. The J gene is TRBJ2-5, the V gene TRBV7-9, with TRBD2 matching over 10 bases. Germline V gene sequence: CDR1 SEHNR, CDR2 FQNEAQ (reference sequence). This CDR3 has 20 residues. V shed 4 bases, J shed 0 bases, and the junction held 17 bases outside the gene matches. In DNA form, the CDR3 reads TGTGCCAGCAGCTCCAAATGGACTAGCGGCCGGAACGAGTACCAAGAGACCCAGTACTTC. It is translated as CASSSKWTSGRNEYQETQYF.

This clonotype was seen a few times. The rearrangement joins TRBV4-1 to TRBJ2-1, with 9 nucleotides matching TRBD1. J was trimmed by 5 bases and V by 4 bases; bases with no gene match: 6. Germline loops: CDR1 MGHRA, CDR2 YSYEKL. This CDR3 has 15 residues. CDR3 DNA: TGCGCCAGCAGCCTGGGACAGGGTGTCAACAATGAGCAGTTCTTC. Its protein product is CASSLGQGVNNEQFF.

This clonotype was detected a few times. The V and J genes are TRBV27 and TRBJ2-7; no clear D. Trimming cost V 2 bases and J 0 bases, with 5 bases left between them. The CDR3 is made up of 13 amino acids. Germline loops: CDR1 MNHEY, CDR2 SMNVEV (reference sequence). CDR3 protein: CASSLIGSYEQYF. The CDR3 DNA follows: TGTGCCAGCAGTTTAATCGGCTCCTACGAGCAGTACTTC.

This chain connects TRBV10-3 to TRBJ1-2, with 12 bases lining up with TRBD1. Germline loops: CDR1 ENHRY, CDR2 SYGVKD. Trimming removed 11 bases from V and 7 bases from J; junction bases left unmatched: 11. This CDR3 is built from 14 residues. DNA of the CDR3: TGTGCCGTCGCCTCTGGGGACAGGGGGCCTGGCTACACCTTC. Translation gives CAVASGDRGPGYTF.

The chain recombines TRBV20-1 with TRBJ1-1; TRBD1 might be the D (6 bases). The V gene lost 3 bases and the J gene lost 3 bases, with 14 bases spanning the gap. This CDR3 has 14 amino acids. Looked up from germline, CDR1 is DFQATT and CDR2 is SNEGSKA (reference sequence). The CDR3 reads CSARGDRRHTEAFF. The CDR3 DNA follows: TGCAGTGCTAGGGGAGACAGGAGGCACACTGAAGCTTTCTTT.

This chain uses TRBV7-2 with TRBJ2-3; D is uncertain. V lost 5 bases to trimming and J lost 0 bases, with 15 bases between them. This CDR3 comprises 16 residues. CDR1 and CDR2 (germline): SGHTA, FQGNSA. The CDR3 coding sequence is TGTGCCAGCAGCCAAGGGATCCTCCCAAGCACAGATACGCAGTATTTT. Encoded protein: CASSQGILPSTDTQYF.

The sample holds a few counts of this clonotype. This chain links TRBV7-9 with TRBJ1-1; D unclear. With 3 bases removed from V and 1 base from J, the gap between germline ends came to 12 bases. The V gene's germline CDR1 is SEHNR and CDR2 FQNEAQ (reference sequence). This CDR3 has 15 amino acids. The CDR3 DNA follows: TGTGCCAGCAGCTTCAGGAACAACCAGAACACTGAAGCTTTCTTT. Its translation: CASSFRNNQNTEAFF.

This clonotype was observed a few times. The V call is TRBV20-1, the J call TRBJ2-3; TRBD2 matches 9 bases. This CDR3 contains 15 residues. Germline lookup yields CDR1 DFQATT and CDR2 SNEGSKA (reference sequence). The V gene end was trimmed by 3 bases and the J gene end by 2 bases; junction bases not matched to a gene: 6. The CDR3: CSASLAGSYTDTQYF. The CDR3 DNA follows: TGCAGTGCTAGCCTAGCGGGAAGCTACACAGATACGCAGTATTTT.

The table lists this clonotype with a few counts. In DNA, the CDR3 is TGTGCCAGCAGCCAAGGAAATATGGTGGCGGGATCAGTGAACACTGAAGCTTTCTTT. Amino acids: CASSQGNMVAGSVNTEAFF. The V gene is TRBV3-1, the J gene TRBJ1-1; D uncertain. Trimming removed 1 base from V and 0 bases from J, with 21 bases in between. CDR1 LGHDT and CDR2 YNNKEL come from the germline V gene (reference sequence). The CDR3 consists of 19 residues.

This clonotype was counted a few times. The germline gene is not matched at one end of the junction; a read error may be the cause. The chain employs TRBV12-3 or TRBV12-4 and TRBJ1-1; D is ambiguous. The CDR3 has 14 amino acids. CDR3 sequence (DNA): TGTGCCAGTAGTTTCGGCCGCGTGAACACTGAAGCTTTCTTT. Translation gives CASSFGRVNTEAFF.

This clonotype has a handful of counts. The rearrangement links TRBV7-2 to TRBJ2-1, with TRBD2 identical over 11 bases. The CDR3 spans 16 residues. V was pared by 4 bases and J by 7 bases, with 9 bases of the junction left unmatched. Germline-derived CDR1 and CDR2 are SGHTA and FQGNSA. CDR3 residues: CASSSTLAGGPNEQFF. The CDR3 bases are TGTGCCAGCAGCTCCACTCTAGCGGGGGGCCCAAATGAGCAGTTCTTC.

This chain joins TRBV10-3 and TRBJ2-3; 7 bases agree with TRBD1. Trimming at V came to 7 bases and at J to 0 bases, leaving 1 base not matched to a gene. From germline, CDR1 is ENHRY and CDR2 SYGVKD. The CDR3 runs to 13 residues. CDR3 loop: CAINRGSTDTQYF. CDR3 DNA: TGTGCCATCAACAGGGGAAGCACAGATACGCAGTATTTT.

The chain is built from TRBV7-2 and TRBJ2-1; 8 bases map to TRBD2. With V trimmed by 0 bases and J by 4 bases, 5 bases remained unmatched. The CDR3 covers 16 residues. CDR1 is SGHTA, CDR2 FQGNSA, per germline. In DNA form, the CDR3 reads TGTGCCAGCAGCTTAGCGTGGAGCGGGAGTTACAATGAGCAGTTCTTC. Its translation is CASSLAWSGSYNEQFF.

V gene TRBV7-9 combines with J gene TRBJ1-1; D possibly corresponds to TRBD1 (6 bases). There are 12 residues in the CDR3. Germline V gene data show CDR1 as SEHNR and CDR2 as FQNEAQ (reference sequence). Trimming cost V 5 bases and J 6 bases, with 10 bases left between them. The CDR3 protein is CASSLWTAEAFF. In DNA form, the CDR3 reads TGTGCCAGCAGCCTTTGGACAGCTGAAGCTTTCTTT. The variable domain in full, completed from reference TRBV7-9 and TRBJ1-1, reads DTGVSQNPRHKITKRGQNVTFRCDPISEHNRLYWYRQTLGQGPEFLTYFQNEAQLEKSRLLSDRFSAERPKGSFSTLEIQRTEQGDSAMYLCASSLWTAEAFFGQGTRLTVV.

This chain joins TRBV6-4 and TRBJ2-3; tentative D call: TRBD1 (6 bases). Germline loops: CDR1 MRHNA, CDR2 SNTAGT. The CDR3 is 15 amino acids. V lost 0 bases and J 1 base, leaving 8 bases between the germline ends. For the CDR3, the DNA is TGTGCCAGCAGTGACTCAGGGGGTGGCACAGATACGCAGTATTTT. This codes for CASSDSGGGTDTQYF.

The chain joins TRBV5-1 to TRBJ2-1; TRBD2 might be the D (6 bases). Germline loops: CDR1 SGHRS, CDR2 YFSETQ. The CDR3 contains 15 residues. Trimming removed 1 base at V and 4 bases at J, with 12 bases between. The CDR3 DNA reads TGCGCCAGCAGCTTGTACCTAGCGAATTACAATGAGCAGTTCTTC. Protein: CASSLYLANYNEQFF.